The T cell receptor (beta chain) described here comes from a study of control samples from healthy donors and cancer patients (TCRdb year 2020). The germline ends are 17 bases apart after V is trimmed by 6 bases and J by 5 bases. CDR1 is given as MNHEY and CDR2 as SVGAGI, both from the germline V gene. Reading from cysteine to phenylalanine, the CDR3 counts 14 amino acids. The sequence is cut down to CDR3 DNA, 42 bases in frame from base 1. Receptor amplification or capture employed the immunoSEQ multiplex PCR assay. TCRdb provides this immuneACCESS table in a form limited to in-frame rearrangements. Some clones are lacking; in checked studies, under half of them reflect an unresolved V gene, and why the rest are absent is not known. This sample lists a few hundred thousand clones; about 93% were detected once. The ten most abundant clones make up more than 6% of the sample. Turning to this clone: There is no known antigen for this receptor. Per-base quality was not reported, and no clone a single base away is much larger than it.

Sequencing was performed on PBMCs. The chain is made from TRBV6-5 and TRBJ2-7, and the D gene may be TRBD1, 5 bases matching. The sequence came from a man in his forties or fifties with head and neck cancer. The CDR3 corresponds to CASRRGTIPHEQYF. The bases read TGTGCCAGCAGAAGGGGTACAATTCCCCACGAGCAGTACTTC.